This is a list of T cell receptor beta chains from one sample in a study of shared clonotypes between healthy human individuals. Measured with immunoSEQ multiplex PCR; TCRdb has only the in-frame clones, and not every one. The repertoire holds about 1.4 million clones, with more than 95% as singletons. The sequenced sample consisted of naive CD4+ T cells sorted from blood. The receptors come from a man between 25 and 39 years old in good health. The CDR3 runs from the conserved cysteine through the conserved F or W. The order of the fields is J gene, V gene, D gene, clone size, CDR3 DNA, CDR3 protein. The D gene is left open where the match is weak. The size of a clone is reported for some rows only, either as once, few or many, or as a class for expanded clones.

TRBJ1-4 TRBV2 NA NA TGTGCCAGCAGTCGGGGACGTACTAATGAAAAACTGTTTTTT CASSRGRTNEKLFF
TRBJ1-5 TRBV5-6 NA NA TGTGCCAGCAGCTTGGGGGAAATCGGTCAGCCCCAGCATTTT CASSLGEIGQPQHF
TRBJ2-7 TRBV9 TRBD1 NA TGTGCCAGCAGCGTAGCCCCGGACAGGGTCTACGAGCAGTACTTC CASSVAPDRVYEQYF
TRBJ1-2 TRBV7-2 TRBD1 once TGTGCCAGCAGCTTAGTCTGGGACAGGGGGCACTATGGCTACACCTTC CASSLVWDRGHYGYTF
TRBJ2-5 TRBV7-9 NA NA TGTGCCAGCAGCAAAACATCCCAAGAGACCCAGTACTTC CASSKTSQETQYF
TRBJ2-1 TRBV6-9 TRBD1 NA TGTGCCAGCAGCGCTGGGACAGGTGAGCAGTTCTTC CASSAGTGEQFF
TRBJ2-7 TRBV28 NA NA TGTGCCAGCAGTTTGGGTCTACGAAACTACGAGCAGTACTTC CASSLGLRNYEQYF
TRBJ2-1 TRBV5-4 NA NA TGTGCCAGCAGCGATTCGACTGACGTGAGGGGTAATGAGCAGTTCTTC CASSDSTDVRGNEQFF
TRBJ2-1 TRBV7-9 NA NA TGCGCCAGCAGCCAACGCGGTTATGAGCAGTTCTTC CASSQRGYEQFF
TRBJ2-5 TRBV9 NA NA TGTGCCAGCAGCGTAGTCCCGGGGGCGGTAAAGGAGACCCAGTACTTC CASSVVPGAVKETQYF
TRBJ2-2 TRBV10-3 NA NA TGTGCCATCACCCCCCTCGGCACCGGGGAGCTGTTTTTT CAITPLGTGELFF
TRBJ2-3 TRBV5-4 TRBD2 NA TGTGCCAGCAGCCGGGGGTCCGCGGGAGAAGCAGATACGCAGTATTTT CASSRGSAGEADTQYF
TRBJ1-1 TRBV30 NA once TGTGCCTGGAGTGTAATGGCAGTTACGGGTCAAGCTTTCTTT CAWSVMAVTGQAFF
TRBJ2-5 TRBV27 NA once TGTGCCAGCATGGTCCGAAGGGGGTATGAAGAGACCCAGTACTTC CASMVRRGYEETQYF
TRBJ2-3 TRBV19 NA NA TGTGCCAGTACTGACGAGCCTTACAAGGATACGCAGTATTTT CASTDEPYKDTQYF
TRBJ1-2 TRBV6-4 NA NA TGTGCCAGCTTCGCCCAGGCCGGAGGCTACACCTTC CASFAQAGGYTF
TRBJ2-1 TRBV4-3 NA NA TGCGCCAGCAGTAGGGGTCGATTTAGGCGGGATCTCCCCCATTACTCCTACAATGAGCAGTTCTTC CASSRGRFRRDLPHYSYNEQFF
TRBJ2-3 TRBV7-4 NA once TGTGCCAGCAGCTTAATGACAATGAGGAGTTCTAGCACAGATACGCAGTATTTT CASSLMTMRSSSTDTQYF
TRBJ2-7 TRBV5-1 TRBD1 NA TGCGCCAGCAGCTGGGGACAGGGCTACGAGCAGTACTTC CASSWGQGYEQYF
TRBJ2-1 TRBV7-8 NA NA TGTGCCAGCAGCCTGTCGGCGGGAAGACTGTTCTTC CASSLSAGRLFF
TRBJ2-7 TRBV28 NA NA TGTGCCAGCAGTTGGGGGCGAGCAACCTACGAGCAGTACTTC CASSWGRATYEQYF
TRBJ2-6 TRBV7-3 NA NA TGTGCCAGCAGCTCAACCCGGGGACTTAGCGGATCTGGGGCCAACGTCCTGACTTTC CASSSTRGLSGSGANVLTF
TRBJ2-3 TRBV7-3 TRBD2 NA TGTGCCAGCACCCTACTAGCGCAAGATACGCAGTATTTT CASTLLAQDTQYF
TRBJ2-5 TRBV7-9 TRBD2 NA TGTGCCAGCAGCTTAGTCCTAGCGGGAGAGACCCAGTACTTC CASSLVLAGETQYF
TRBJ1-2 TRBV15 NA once TGTGCCACCAGCAGAGCGCGGGGGCAGGGCTACACCTTC CATSRARGQGYTF
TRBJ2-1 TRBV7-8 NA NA TGTGCCAGCAGCCCATTATCAGCGGCGGGGTGGCATGAGCAGTTCTTC CASSPLSAAGWHEQFF
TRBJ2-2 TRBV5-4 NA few TGTGCCAGCAGCTTGGGACCAGCCGGGGAGCTGTTTTTT CASSLGPAGELFF
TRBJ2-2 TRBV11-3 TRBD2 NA TGTGCCAGCAGCTTTAGCGGGGCGACCGGGGAGCTGTTTTTT CASSFSGATGELFF
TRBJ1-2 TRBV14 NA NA TGTGCCAGCAGCCCTCGGGACAACAACTATGGCTACACCTTC CASSPRDNNYGYTF
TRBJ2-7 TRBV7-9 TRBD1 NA TGTGCCAGCAGCCGACCGGGACAGGGTTTCAGTTTGGTTTCCGAGCAGTACTTC CASSRPGQGFSLVSEQYF
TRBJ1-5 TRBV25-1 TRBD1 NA TGTGCCAGCAGTGGGGACAGGGAGATTAGTTGGAGCAATCAGCCCCAGCATTTT CASSGDREISWSNQPQHF
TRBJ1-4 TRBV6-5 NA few TGTGCCAGCAGTCCCGAGTTGGCGGAAAAACTGTTTTTT CASSPELAEKLFF
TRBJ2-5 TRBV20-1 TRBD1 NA TGCAGTGCAACCGGACAGGGAGCCCAGTACTTC CSATGQGAQYF
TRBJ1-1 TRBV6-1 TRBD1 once TGTGCCAGCAGGACAGGGCAGAACACTGAAGCTTTCTTT CASRTGQNTEAFF
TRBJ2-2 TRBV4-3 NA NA TGCGCCAGCAGCCAAGATGGGCTCACCGGGGAGCTGTTTTTT CASSQDGLTGELFF
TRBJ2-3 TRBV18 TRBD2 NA TGTGCCAGCTCACCACGAAGCGGGAGAGCAGATACGCAGTATTTT CASSPRSGRADTQYF
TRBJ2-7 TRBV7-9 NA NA TGTGCCAGCAGCTCCGCCCGAAGACGAGGGGACGAGCAGTACTTC CASSSARRRGDEQYF
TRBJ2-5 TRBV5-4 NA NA TGTGCCAGCAGCCGTGACCAAGGGCTTGGAGAGACCCAGTACTTC CASSRDQGLGETQYF
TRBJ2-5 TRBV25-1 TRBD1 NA TGTGCCAGCAGGCCCCGTTTGGGGACAGGGGATGAGACCCAGTACTTC CASRPRLGTGDETQYF
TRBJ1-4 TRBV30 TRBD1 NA TGTGCCTGGAGTACTATACAGGGGGCCTTTGAAAAACTGTTTTTT CAWSTIQGAFEKLFF